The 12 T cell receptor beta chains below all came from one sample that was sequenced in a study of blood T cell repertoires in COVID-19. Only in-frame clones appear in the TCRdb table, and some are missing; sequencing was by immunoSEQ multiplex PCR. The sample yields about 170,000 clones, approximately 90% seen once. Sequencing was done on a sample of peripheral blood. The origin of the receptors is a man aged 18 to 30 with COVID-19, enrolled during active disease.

CDR3 loop: CSVEFFGTSGTPGELFF. In nucleotides, the CDR3 is TGCAGCGTTGAATTTTTTGGGACTAGCGGGACCCCCGGGGAGCTGTTTTTT. This chain links TRBV29-1 with TRBJ2-2, with TRBD2 matching over 13 bases. The CDR3 is 17 residues long. The germline CDR1 and CDR2 sequences are SQVTM and ANQGSEA. V lost 2 bases to trimming and J lost 6 bases; unmatched junction nucleotides: 9.

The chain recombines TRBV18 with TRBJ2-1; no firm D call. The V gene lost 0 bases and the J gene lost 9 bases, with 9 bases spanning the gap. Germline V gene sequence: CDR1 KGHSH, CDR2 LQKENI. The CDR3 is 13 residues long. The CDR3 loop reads CASSPPSIGEQFF. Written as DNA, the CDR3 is TGTGCCAGCTCACCACCGAGTATTGGTGAGCAGTTCTTC. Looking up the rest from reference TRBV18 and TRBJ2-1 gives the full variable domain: NAGVMQNPRHLVRRRGQEARLRCSPMKGHSHVYWYRQLPEEGLKFMVYLQKENIIDESGMPKERFSAEFPKEGPSILRIQQVVRGDSAAYFCASSPPSIGEQFFGPGTRLTVL.

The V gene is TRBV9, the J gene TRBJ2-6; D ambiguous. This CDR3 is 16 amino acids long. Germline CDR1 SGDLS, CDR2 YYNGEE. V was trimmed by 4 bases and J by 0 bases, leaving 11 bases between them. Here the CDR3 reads CASSFGYSSGANVLTF. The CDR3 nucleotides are TGTGCCAGCAGCTTTGGCTACAGCTCTGGGGCCAACGTCCTGACTTTC.

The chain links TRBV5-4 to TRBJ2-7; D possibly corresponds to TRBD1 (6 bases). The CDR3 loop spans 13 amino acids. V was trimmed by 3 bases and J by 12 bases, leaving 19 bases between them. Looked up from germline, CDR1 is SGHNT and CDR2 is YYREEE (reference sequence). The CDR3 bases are TGTGCCAGCAGCTCCACCCCTACAGGGCTTGGGTACTTC. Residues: CASSSTPTGLGYF.

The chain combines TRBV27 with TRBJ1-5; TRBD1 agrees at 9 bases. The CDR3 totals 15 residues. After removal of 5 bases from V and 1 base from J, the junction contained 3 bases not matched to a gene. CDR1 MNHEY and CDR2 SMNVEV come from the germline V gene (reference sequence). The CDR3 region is CASSSDRGSNQPQHF. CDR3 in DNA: TGTGCCAGCAGTAGTGACAGGGGGAGCAATCAGCCCCAGCATTTT.

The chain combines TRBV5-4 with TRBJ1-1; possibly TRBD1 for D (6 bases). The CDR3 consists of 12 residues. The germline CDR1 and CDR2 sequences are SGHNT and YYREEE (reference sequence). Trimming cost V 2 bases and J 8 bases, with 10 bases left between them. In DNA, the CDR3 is TGTGCCAGCAGCTTACAGGGTTGGGAAGCTTTCTTT. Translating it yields CASSLQGWEAFF.

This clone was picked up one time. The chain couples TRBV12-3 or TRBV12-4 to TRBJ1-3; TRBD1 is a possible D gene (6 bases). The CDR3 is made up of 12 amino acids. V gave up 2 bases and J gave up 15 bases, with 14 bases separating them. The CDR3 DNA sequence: TGTGCCAGCAGTTTAATCCTCACAGGGACATATTTT. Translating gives CASSLILTGTYF.

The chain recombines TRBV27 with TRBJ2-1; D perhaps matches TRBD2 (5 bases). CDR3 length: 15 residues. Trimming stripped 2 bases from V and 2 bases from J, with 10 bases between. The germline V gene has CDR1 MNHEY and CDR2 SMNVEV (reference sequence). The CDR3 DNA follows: TGTGCCAGCAGTTTACTGCGGGCGACCTACAATGAGCAGTTCTTC. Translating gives CASSLLRATYNEQFF.

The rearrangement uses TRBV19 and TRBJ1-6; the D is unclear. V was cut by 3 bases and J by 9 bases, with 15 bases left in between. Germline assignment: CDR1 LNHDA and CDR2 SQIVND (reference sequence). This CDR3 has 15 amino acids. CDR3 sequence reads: CASSMVGHMGSPLHF. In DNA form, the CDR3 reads TGTGCCAGTAGTATGGTTGGGCACATGGGTTCACCCCTCCACTTT.

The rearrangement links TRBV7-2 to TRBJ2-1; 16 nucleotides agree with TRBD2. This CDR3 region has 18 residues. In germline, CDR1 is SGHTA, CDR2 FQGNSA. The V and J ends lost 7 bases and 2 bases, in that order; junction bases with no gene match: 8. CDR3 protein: CASTPVGTSGRAYNEQFF. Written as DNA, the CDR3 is TGTGCCAGCACCCCCGTAGGGACTAGCGGGAGGGCCTACAATGAGCAGTTCTTC.

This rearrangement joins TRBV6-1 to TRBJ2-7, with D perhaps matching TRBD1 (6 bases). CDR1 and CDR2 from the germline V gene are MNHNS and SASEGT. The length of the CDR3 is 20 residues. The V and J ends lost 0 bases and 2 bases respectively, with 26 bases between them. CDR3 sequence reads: CASSEALIAPPDRRTYEQYF. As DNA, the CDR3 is TGTGCCAGCAGTGAAGCGCTGATTGCCCCCCCGGACAGACGAACCTACGAGCAGTACTTC.

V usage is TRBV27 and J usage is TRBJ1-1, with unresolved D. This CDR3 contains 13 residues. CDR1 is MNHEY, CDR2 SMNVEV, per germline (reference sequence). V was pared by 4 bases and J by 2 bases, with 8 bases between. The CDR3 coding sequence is TGTGCCAGCAGTTACCGGACTAACACTGAAGCTTTCTTT. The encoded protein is CASSYRTNTEAFF.